These 3 T cell receptor beta chains were sequenced from one sample in a study of T-cell reconstitution after alpha-beta-depleted transplantation in children. The TCRbeta library incorporated unique molecular identifiers. Each CDR3 protein is one row after TCRdb ran MiXCR on the PCR reads. The top ten clones hold approximately 14% of a sample with about 580,000 distinct CDR3 sequences, about 23% of them seen once. Sample: PBMCs, mostly from graft donor cells, taken 360 days after TCRalphabeta/CD19-depleted stem cell transplant. These receptor sequences come from a boy younger than two who had a stem cell transplant for acute myeloid leukemia, so the T cells may come from the graft donor.

The genes are TRBV20-1 and TRBJ2-3, with D uncertain. CDR3 length equals 15 residues. Trimming shortened V by 1 base and J by 6 bases, and 17 bases separated the two germline ends. CDR1 and CDR2 from the germline V gene are DFQATT and SNEGSKA (reference sequence). The CDR3 spells CSARGRGSKFDTQYF. CDR3 nucleotides: TGCAGTGCTAGAGGGCGCGGTTCAAAATTCGATACGCAGTATTTT.

This clonotype was counted a few times. The gene calls are TRBV5-6 and TRBJ2-5; D remains ambiguous. The CDR3 has 14 residues. In germline, CDR1 is SGHDT, CDR2 YYEEEE. The germline V and J ends were trimmed by 0 bases and 2 bases, with 8 bases remaining between them. CDR3 region: CASSLVFVQETQYF. The CDR3 coding sequence is TGTGCCAGCAGCTTGGTCTTTGTGCAAGAGACCCAGTACTTC.

Only a few counts were recorded for this clonotype. The chain links TRBV7-9 to TRBJ2-6, with 7 bases identical to TRBD1. V trimming: 5 bases; J trimming: 3 bases; junction bases outside the gene matches: 7. The CDR3 length is 16 residues. Germline V CDR1 and CDR2: SEHNR, FQNEAQ (reference sequence). The CDR3 region is CASSVTGTVGANVLTF. CDR3 coding DNA: TGTGCCAGCAGCGTGACAGGGACCGTTGGGGCCAACGTCCTGACTTTC.